Below, 14 T cell receptor beta chains from the same sample are listed, as sequenced in a study of control samples from healthy donors and cancer patients. Clones were read by immunoSEQ multiplex PCR, and TCRdb kept only the in-frame ones, dropping some. The sample contains more than 90,000 clones, around 89% of which appear only once. Sample: blood. The receptors were gathered from a man under 40 in good health.

The CDR3 region is CASSQDSVAGGRVDTQYF. CDR3 in DNA: TGCGCCAGCAGCCAAGATTCGGTAGCGGGAGGGCGAGTAGATACGCAGTATTTT. The chain is built from TRBV4-3 and TRBJ2-3; 11 positions agree with TRBD2. Germline values: CDR1 LGHNA, CDR2 YSLEER. The CDR3 runs 18 residues. The trim removed 0 bases at V and 5 bases at J, leaving 10 bases unmatched.

The chain carries TRBV27 and TRBJ2-1, with 11 bases matching TRBD2. This CDR3 is 16 amino acids long. Per germline, CDR1 MNHEY and CDR2 SMNVEV (reference sequence). Trimming took 6 bases from V and 3 from J; bases not matched to a gene: 7. The CDR3 protein is CASSKAGTSGYNEQFF. Written as DNA, the CDR3 is TGTGCCAGCAGCAAAGCGGGGACTAGCGGCTACAATGAGCAGTTCTTC.

This rearrangement joins TRBV5-1 to TRBJ1-6; 7 positions agree with TRBD1. The germline V gene encodes CDR1 SGHRS and CDR2 YFSETQ. The V gene end was trimmed by 5 bases and the J gene end by 6 bases; junction bases not matched to a gene: 11. The CDR3 sequence is 16 residues long. CDR3 sequence (DNA): TGCGCCAGCAGTGGGGACAGCGGGGCCTTTAATTCACCCCTCCACTTT. Translated: CASSGDSGAFNSPLHF.

The rearrangement joins TRBV14 to TRBJ2-7, with no clear D. The CDR3 is 11 amino acids. CDR1 is SGHDN and CDR2 is FVKESK in the germline V gene. Trimming took 8 bases from V and 0 from J, leaving 5 bases between them. CDR3 residues: CASGNSYEQYF. In DNA form, the CDR3 reads TGTGCCAGCGGTAACTCCTACGAGCAGTACTTC.

The V and J genes are TRBV3-1 (or the pseudogene TRBV3-2) and TRBJ2-2; 9 bases match TRBD2. Germline loops: CDR1 LGHDT, CDR2 YNNKEL (reference sequence). With V trimmed by 1 base and J by 5 bases, 8 bases remained unmatched. The CDR3 consists of 17 residues. CDR3 in amino acids: CASSQVRAGGKTGELFF. CDR3 sequence (DNA): TGTGCCAGCAGCCAAGTCCGAGCGGGGGGAAAAACCGGGGAGCTGTTTTTT.

The table lists this clone with a count of one. The V gene is TRBV10-3, the J gene TRBJ2-5; TRBD1 matches 7 bases. Trimming at V came to 8 bases and at J to 5 bases, leaving 11 bases not matched to a gene. The CDR3 totals 14 residues. Germline lookup yields CDR1 ENHRY and CDR2 SYGVKD. Here the CDR3 DNA reads TGTGCCATCGGTACAGGGGCTGTTGGGGAGACCCAGTACTTC. Its translation is CAIGTGAVGETQYF.

The V and J genes are TRBV10-1 and TRBJ2-7, with TRBD2 identical over 8 bases. Germline CDR1 reads WNHNN; CDR2 reads SYGVQD (reference sequence). This CDR3 region has 16 residues. With 5 bases clipped from V and 7 bases from J, the junction kept 16 bases outside the gene matches. The CDR3 loop is CASSLTRVAGLDEQYF. Here the CDR3 DNA reads TGCGCCAGCAGTCTTACCCGGGTAGCGGGATTGGATGAGCAGTACTTC.

The CDR3 loop reads CASSPQVLYGYTF. The CDR3 coding sequence is TGTGCCAGTAGTCCACAGGTTCTTTATGGCTACACCTTC. The rearrangement joins TRBV19 to TRBJ1-2; D perhaps matches TRBD1 (5 bases). Germline CDR1 reads LNHDA; CDR2 reads SQIVND (reference sequence). This CDR3 is built from 13 residues. V lost 5 bases, J lost 5 bases, and 12 bases lay in between.

The chain links TRBV4-1 to TRBJ2-3, with 16 bases that match TRBD2. With 4 bases clipped from V and 4 bases from J, the junction kept 5 bases outside the gene matches. CDR3 length: 17 residues. The germline V gene has CDR1 MGHRA and CDR2 YSYEKL. CDR3 residues: CASSRTGTSGRADTQYF. CDR3 bases: TGCGCCAGCAGCCGAACCGGGACTAGCGGGAGGGCAGATACGCAGTATTTT.

This chain connects TRBV5-1 to TRBJ1-1, with D possibly TRBD1 on 6 matching bases. The CDR3 has 14 amino acids. Germline CDR1 is SGHRS and CDR2 is YFSETQ. Trimming cost V 0 bases and J 8 bases, with 14 bases left between them. The CDR3 region is CASSLVRGGGEAFF. CDR3 DNA: TGCGCCAGCAGCTTGGTAAGGGGCGGGGGCGAAGCTTTCTTT.

This sequence joins TRBV4-2 and TRBJ2-3; 7 bases align to TRBD2. Trimming removed 1 base from V and 6 bases from J; junction bases left unmatched: 13. Germline CDR1 reads LGHNA; CDR2 reads YNFKEQ. The CDR3 consists of 17 residues. CDR3 sequence: CASSQGGTMQPRDTQYF. The CDR3 nucleotides read TGTGCCAGCAGCCAAGGCGGGACTATGCAACCCAGGGATACGCAGTATTTT.

The V and J genes are TRBV6-6 and TRBJ1-2; D perhaps matches TRBD1 (6 bases). The CDR3 contains 14 residues. CDR1 is MNHNY, CDR2 SVGAGI, per germline (reference sequence). V lost 4 bases and J 2 bases, leaving 11 bases between the germline ends. CDR3 amino acids: CASSLDSSNYGYTF. As DNA, the CDR3 is TGTGCCAGCAGTTTGGACAGTTCCAACTATGGCTACACCTTC.

The chain couples TRBV4-2 to TRBJ2-1, with D perhaps assigned TRBD1 or TRBD2 (6 bases each). The germline V gene has CDR1 LGHNA and CDR2 YNFKEQ. The CDR3 sequence is 15 residues long. Trimming removed 1 base at V and 7 bases at J, with 14 bases between. The CDR3 coding sequence is TGTGCCAGCAGCCAAGTCGGGGGCGTGGGGAATGAGCAGTTCTTC. Its translation: CASSQVGGVGNEQFF.

This clone was seen only once. This sequence joins TRBV27 and TRBJ1-5; the D gene is possibly TRBD1 (6 bases). From germline, CDR1 is MNHEY and CDR2 SMNVEV (reference sequence). Trimming stripped 7 bases from V and 4 bases from J, with 17 bases between. The CDR3 runs to 15 residues. CDR3 coding DNA: TGTGCCAGCAAGTCCAACAGGGTCCTAAATCAGCCCCAGCATTTT. Its translation: CASKSNRVLNQPQHF.